This T cell receptor beta chain derives from a study of cytomegalovirus exposure and HLA in healthy donors. Germline CDR1 is LNHNV and CDR2 is YYDKDF (reference sequence). The CDR3 extends over 14 amino acids. V lost 5 bases and J lost 6; bases outside the gene matches: 9. Assay: immunoSEQ multiplex PCR; the TCRdb copy retains only in-frame clones and omits some. Of around 250,000 clones detected, roughly 90% appear once; the ten largest clones hold roughly 0.4%. The chain combines TRBV15 with TRBJ1-2; 7 nucleotides agree with TRBD1. The sequencing sample was made of PBMCs. The sequence came from a woman aged 18 to 35 in good health and CMV-seronegative. CDR3 residues: CATSGGPGGNGYTF. The CDR3 DNA reads TGTGCCACCAGCGGGGGGCCAGGGGGGAATGGCTACACCTTC.